The subject of this entry is one T cell receptor (beta chain). The data derive from a study of T-cell memory formation after mild COVID-19. In TCRdb, the 5' RACE reads were re-called with MiXCR into one record per CDR3 protein. The sample comprises more than 55,000 distinct CDR3 sequences, over 7.5% of which are singletons, and roughly 1.2% rests with the top ten. The sequenced material came from PBMCs or a T cell subset sorted from them (not recorded which). This receptor was identified in a man aged 18 to 35 who had mild COVID-19 (a few samples of this study predate the infection). Cell type and time point are not known.

As DNA, the CDR3 is TGTGCCAGCAGCGACCAACCGACACGAGGAGGCTACACCTTC. It is translated as CASSDQPTRGGYTF. This chain connects TRBV9 to TRBJ1-2; D gene uncertain. Germline values: CDR1 SGDLS, CDR2 YYNGEE. V lost 3 bases to trimming and J lost 8 bases, with 17 bases between them. The CDR3 loop spans 14 amino acids.